The 14 T cell receptor beta chains below all came from one sample that was sequenced in a study of response to subunit inactivated influenza vaccine. TCRdb re-called the RT-PCR reads with MiXCR, one entry per CDR3 protein. Of about 500,000 distinct CDR3 sequences listed, approximately 6.9% were seen once; the top ten hold around 13%. Sequenced here: PBMCs from blood, sampled less than 30 months after vaccination. These receptors were taken from a man between 50 and 75 years old who received an inactivated influenza vaccine.

The rearrangement links TRBV20-1 to TRBJ2-1; 7 bases are a match to TRBD1. Germline V lookup: CDR1 DFQATT, CDR2 SNEGSKA (reference sequence). Trimming removed 4 bases from V and 2 bases from J; junction bases left unmatched: 2. This CDR3 spans 13 amino acids. CDR3 in amino acids: CSATQGAYNEQFF. The CDR3 DNA reads TGCAGTGCTACCCAGGGGGCCTACAATGAGCAGTTCTTC.

This clonotype has ten or more counts. This rearrangement joins TRBV10-3 to TRBJ1-4, with D uncertain. Germline assignment: CDR1 ENHRY and CDR2 SYGVKD. The CDR3 covers 15 residues. V was clipped by 3 bases and J by 8 bases, with 16 bases between them. The CDR3 nucleotides read TGTGCCATCAGTGATCCGAGGGAAGGAATCGAAAAACTGTTTTTT. Translation gives CAISDPREGIEKLFF.

This clonotype was found many times. The chain couples TRBV24-1 to TRBJ2-3, with TRBD2 identical over 8 bases. The germline gives CDR1 KGHDR, CDR2 SFDVKD. The CDR3 runs to 16 residues. Unmatched junction bases numbered 8, after V lost 4 bases and J lost 3 bases. The CDR3 protein is CATSEGTRGMTDTQYF. In DNA form, the CDR3 reads TGTGCCACCAGTGAGGGGACTAGGGGGATGACAGATACGCAGTATTTT.

The rearrangement joins TRBV15 to TRBJ2-1, with D perhaps matching TRBD1 or TRBD2 (5 bases each). The CDR3 covers 15 residues. Germline CDR1 LNHNV, CDR2 YYDKDF (reference sequence). Trimming removed 0 bases from V and 4 bases from J, with 10 bases in between. CDR3 in amino acids: CATSRDMGPYNEQFF. For the CDR3, the DNA is TGTGCCACCAGCAGAGATATGGGACCATACAATGAGCAGTTCTTC.

This clonotype was seen only a few times. This chain uses TRBV3-1 with TRBJ1-2; possible D gene TRBD1, 6 bases. Germline CDR1 LGHDT, CDR2 YNNKEL (reference sequence). CDR3 length equals 16 residues. V dropped 1 base and J dropped 7 bases, with 19 bases sitting between them. CDR3 coding DNA: TGTGCCAGCAGCCAAGGGGCTCTGGGGGCGCACAGTGGCTACACCTTC. It translates to CASSQGALGAHSGYTF. Supplemented by reference TRBV3-1 and TRBJ1-2, the full variable domain reads DTAVSQTPKYLVTQMGNDKSIKCEQNLGHDTMYWYKQDSKKFLKIMFSYNNKELIINETVPNRFSPKSPDKAHLNLHINSLELGDSAVYFCASSQGALGAHSGYTFGSGTRLTVV.

This clonotype appeared a few times. The V and J genes are TRBV5-4 and TRBJ1-1; TRBD1 is a possible D gene (5 bases). The length of the CDR3 is 15 residues. Trimming took 0 bases from V and 6 from J, leaving 15 bases between them. Germline V CDR1 and CDR2: SGHNT, YYREEE (reference sequence). This CDR3 reads CASSLGRGSWAEAFF. CDR3 sequence (DNA): TGTGCCAGCAGCTTGGGGCGGGGCTCGTGGGCTGAAGCTTTCTTT.

At least ten counts were recorded for this clonotype. This chain uses TRBV4-1 with TRBJ2-7; weak D call: TRBD2 (5 bases). V was pared by 3 bases and J by 3 bases, with 9 bases between. This CDR3 region has 13 residues. Looked up from germline, CDR1 is MGHRA and CDR2 is YSYEKL. The CDR3 sequence is CASSQGANYEQYF. CDR3 nucleotides: TGCGCCAGCAGCCAGGGAGCGAACTACGAGCAGTACTTC.

This clonotype was recorded at least ten times. One junction end disagrees with the germline gene, perhaps due to a read error. The gene calls are TRBV12-3 or TRBV12-4 and TRBJ1-1; the D gene is possibly TRBD1 (6 bases). The CDR3 covers 12 residues. The CDR3 DNA reads TGTGCCAGCCGTTTGGGAGGGGGTGAAGCTTTCTTT. It translates to CASRLGGGEAFF.

This clonotype was counted between two and nine times. This chain uses TRBV4-2 with TRBJ2-7; possible D gene TRBD2, 6 bases. The germline CDR1 and CDR2 sequences are LGHNA and YNFKEQ. This CDR3 is 15 amino acids long. V gave up 1 base and J gave up 5 bases, with 15 bases separating them. CDR3 in amino acids: CASSQVRGERDEQYF. The DNA of the CDR3 is TGTGCCAGCAGCCAAGTGAGAGGGGAGCGGGACGAGCAGTACTTC.

This clonotype was seen at least ten times. V is TRBV24-1 and J is TRBJ2-5; TRBD1 might be the D (6 bases). The CDR3 totals 14 residues. Trimming removed 3 bases from V and 4 bases from J, with 11 bases in between. Germline CDR1 reads KGHDR; CDR2 reads SFDVKD. CDR3: CATSDGLGAETQYF. DNA for the CDR3: TGTGCCACCAGTGATGGATTGGGGGCAGAGACCCAGTACTTC.

This chain joins TRBV27 and TRBJ1-5; D remains ambiguous. V was trimmed by 5 bases and J by 4 bases, leaving 18 bases between them. The germline V gene encodes CDR1 MNHEY and CDR2 SMNVEV (reference sequence). This CDR3 has 16 residues. The CDR3 is CASSKGGVERNQPQHF. CDR3 DNA sequence: TGTGCCAGCAGTAAGGGTGGCGTGGAGAGAAATCAGCCCCAGCATTTT.

This clonotype was recorded a few times. The V and J genes are TRBV12-3 or TRBV12-4 and TRBJ1-6; D is unresolved. The ends were cut back, 6 bases at V and 9 bases at J, with 9 bases in the middle. The CDR3 is 12 amino acids. The CDR3, as DNA: TGTGCCAGCAGCAGTATCGGTTCACCCCTCCACTTT. Its protein product is CASSSIGSPLHF.

The chain combines TRBV12-3 or TRBV12-4 with TRBJ2-3, with 8 bases that match TRBD2. Trimming took 5 bases from V and 2 from J; bases not matched to a gene: 9. The CDR3 is made up of 16 amino acids. The CDR3, as DNA: TGTGCCAGCAGTCTAATCAGCGGGAGTGTCACAGATACGCAGTATTTT. Protein product: CASSLISGSVTDTQYF.

This clonotype was observed many times. V and J are TRBV6-5 and TRBJ2-7; 12 positions match TRBD1. This CDR3 is built from 15 residues. After removal of 2 bases from V and 6 bases from J, the junction contained 5 bases not matched to a gene. Germline V gene sequence: CDR1 MNHEY, CDR2 SVGAGI. The CDR3 loop is CASSYTGTGGSEQYF. The CDR3 DNA reads as TGTGCCAGCAGTTACACCGGGACAGGGGGCAGCGAGCAGTACTTC.